This T cell receptor beta chain was recorded in a study of T cell responses to AZD1222 COVID-19 vaccine. Generated by immunoSEQ multiplex PCR, the TCRdb table keeps only in-frame clones and is missing some. The table includes about 99,000 clones, 90% detected once. The CDR3 is made up of 16 amino acids. The ends were cut back, 6 bases at V and 1 base at J, with 15 bases in the middle. Germline CDR1 SGHTA, CDR2 FQGTGA. The receptor comes from an adult in good health. The material sequenced was peripheral blood, taken on day 0 of AZD1222 vaccination. The rearrangement links TRBV7-3 to TRBJ2-2, with D tentatively TRBD1 (6 bases). Here the CDR3 reads CASSLTGIGNTGELFF. CDR3 coding DNA: TGTGCCAGCAGTCTAACAGGGATAGGGAACACCGGGGAGCTGTTTTTT.